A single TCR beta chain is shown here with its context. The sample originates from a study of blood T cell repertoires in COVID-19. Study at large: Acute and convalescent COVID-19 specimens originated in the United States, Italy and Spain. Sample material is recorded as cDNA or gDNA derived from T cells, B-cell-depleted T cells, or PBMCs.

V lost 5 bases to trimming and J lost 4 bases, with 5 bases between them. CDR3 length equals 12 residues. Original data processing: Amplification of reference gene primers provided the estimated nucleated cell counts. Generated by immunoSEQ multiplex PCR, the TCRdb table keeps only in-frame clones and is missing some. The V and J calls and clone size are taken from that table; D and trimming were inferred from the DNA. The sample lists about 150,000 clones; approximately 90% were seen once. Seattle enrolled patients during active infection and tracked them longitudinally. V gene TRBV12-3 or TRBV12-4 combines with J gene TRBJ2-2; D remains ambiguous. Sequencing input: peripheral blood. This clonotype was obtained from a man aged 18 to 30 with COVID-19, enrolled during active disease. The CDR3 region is CASSPRTGELFF. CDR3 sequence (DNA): TGTGCCAGCAGTCCCCGCACCGGGGAGCTGTTTTTT.